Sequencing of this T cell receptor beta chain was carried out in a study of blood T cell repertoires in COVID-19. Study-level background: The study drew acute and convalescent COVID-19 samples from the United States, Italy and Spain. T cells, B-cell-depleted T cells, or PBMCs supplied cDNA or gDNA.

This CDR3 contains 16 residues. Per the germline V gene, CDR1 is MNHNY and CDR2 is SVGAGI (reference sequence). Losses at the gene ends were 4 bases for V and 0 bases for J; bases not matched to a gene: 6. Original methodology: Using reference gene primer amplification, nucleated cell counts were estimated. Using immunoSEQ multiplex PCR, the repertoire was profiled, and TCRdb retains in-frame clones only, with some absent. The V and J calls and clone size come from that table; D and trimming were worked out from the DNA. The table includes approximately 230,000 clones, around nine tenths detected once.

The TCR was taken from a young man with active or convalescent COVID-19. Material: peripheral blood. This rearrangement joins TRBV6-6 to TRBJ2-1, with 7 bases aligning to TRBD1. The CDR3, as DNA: TGTGCCAGCAGTTTTAAGGGACAGAGCTCCTACAATGAGCAGTTCTTC. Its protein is CASSFKGQSSYNEQFF.